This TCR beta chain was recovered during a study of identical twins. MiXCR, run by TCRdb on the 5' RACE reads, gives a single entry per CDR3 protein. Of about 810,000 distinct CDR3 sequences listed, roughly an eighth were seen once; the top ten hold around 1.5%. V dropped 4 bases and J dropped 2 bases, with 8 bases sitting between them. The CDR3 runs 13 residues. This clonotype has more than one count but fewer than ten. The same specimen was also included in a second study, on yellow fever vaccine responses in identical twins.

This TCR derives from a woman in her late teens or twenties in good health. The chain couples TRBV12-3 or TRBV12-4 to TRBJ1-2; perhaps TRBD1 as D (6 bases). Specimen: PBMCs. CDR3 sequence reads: CASSWTVNYGYTF. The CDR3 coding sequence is TGTGCCAGCAGTTGGACAGTAAACTATGGCTACACCTTC.